The 17 T cell receptor beta chains below all came from one sample that was sequenced in a study of human T cells and chemical hapten exposure. TCRdb passed the RACE reads through MiXCR, listing each CDR3 protein once. This table has fewer than 50,000 distinct CDR3 sequences, 3% to 4.5% appearing once. Time point described: patch test 1, 2 weeks after DPC sensitization. Treatment meaning: therapeutic diphenylcyclopropenone sensitization with weekly scalp DPC. Total RNA extraction was carried out from unfractionated whole blood. The sequencing here drew on whole blood, taken in connection with sensitization to the hapten diphenylcyclopropenone (DPC). Source of these receptors: a man in his fifties or sixties with alopecia areata. Some clones in this sample may be carry-over from other donors' samples.

CDR3 sequence reads: CASSVLGRNTEAFF. The CDR3 coding sequence is TGTGCCAGCAGCGTATTAGGCAGGAACACTGAAGCTTTCTTT. J is TRBJ1-1 and V is TRBV11-2; D is uncertain. Germline values: CDR1 SGHAT, CDR2 FQNNGV. With 5 bases removed from V and 1 base from J, the gap between germline ends came to 11 bases. This CDR3 comprises 14 residues.

This clonotype was found many times. The genes are TRBV28 and TRBJ2-7, with 12 bases fitting TRBD2. The CDR3 is 16 amino acids. CDR1 MDHEN and CDR2 SYDVKM come from the germline V gene. Trimming removed 5 bases from V and 2 bases from J; junction bases left unmatched: 7. This CDR3 reads CASSPNLAGGPYEQYF. The DNA of the CDR3 is TGTGCCAGCAGTCCGAATCTAGCGGGAGGGCCCTACGAGCAGTACTTC. The variable domain in full, completed from reference TRBV28 and TRBJ2-7, reads DVKVTQSSRYLVKRTGEKVFLECVQDMDHENMFWYRQDPGLGLRLIYFSYDVKMKEKGDIPEGYSVSREKKERFSLILESASTNQTSMYLCASSPNLAGGPYEQYFGPGTRLTVT.

The table lists this clonotype with many counts. This chain connects TRBV28 to TRBJ2-3; TRBD2 aligns across 7 bases. The germline CDR1 and CDR2 sequences are MDHEN and SYDVKM. V lost 1 base to trimming and J lost 3 bases; unmatched junction nucleotides: 4. CDR3 length equals 15 residues. The CDR3 loop reads CASSLYREVTDTQYF. DNA for the CDR3: TGTGCCAGCAGTTTATATCGGGAGGTTACAGATACGCAGTATTTT.

This clonotype was counted many times. This rearrangement joins TRBV5-1 to TRBJ2-1, with 9 bases identical to TRBD2. The V and J ends lost 0 bases and 0 bases, in that order; junction bases with no gene match: 4. Germline V gene data show CDR1 as SGHRS and CDR2 as YFSETQ. There are 17 residues in the CDR3. The CDR3 DNA reads TGCGCCAGCAGCTTGGGGTCGGGACTAGCCTCCTACAATGAGCAGTTCTTC. This sequence encodes CASSLGSGLASYNEQFF.

This chain links TRBV6-2 or TRBV6-3 with TRBJ2-1; 9 bases line up with TRBD2. Germline V gene data show CDR1 as MNHEY and CDR2 as SVGEGT. This CDR3 has 18 residues. V trimming: 4 bases; J trimming: 3 bases; junction bases outside the gene matches: 13. CDR3 loop: CASSFPQLAGAVYNEQFF. CDR3 coding DNA: TGTGCCAGCAGTTTCCCTCAATTAGCGGGAGCCGTCTACAATGAGCAGTTCTTC.

This clonotype was seen ten or more times. The V call is TRBV6-5, the J call TRBJ1-5; D not resolved. This CDR3 is 14 amino acids long. The V end lost 6 bases, the J end lost 0 bases, and 9 bases lay between the germline ends. From germline, CDR1 is MNHEY and CDR2 SVGAGI. The CDR3 DNA follows: TGTGCCAGCAGCCCCCGGGATAGCAATCAGCCCCAGCATTTT. It encodes CASSPRDSNQPQHF.

This clonotype was counted at least ten times. The V and J genes are TRBV19 and TRBJ2-5; D is undetermined. The length of the CDR3 is 13 residues. In germline, CDR1 is LNHDA, CDR2 SQIVND (reference sequence). The V gene lost 9 bases and the J gene lost 4 bases, with 15 bases spanning the gap. DNA of the CDR3: TGTGCCAGCAGGACGCCCGCAGGAGAGACCCAGTACTTC. Residues: CASRTPAGETQYF.

Ten or more counts support this clonotype. V usage is TRBV2 and J usage is TRBJ2-1; D is unclear. There are 14 residues in the CDR3. Trimming shortened V by 1 base and J by 7 bases, and 11 bases separated the two germline ends. In germline, CDR1 is SNHLY, CDR2 FYNNEI. CDR3 coding DNA: TGTGCCAGCAGTGAAGGAGAGGTTTGGAATGAGCAGTTCTTC. This gives the protein CASSEGEVWNEQFF.

There are many counts of this clonotype. This rearrangement joins TRBV19 to TRBJ2-1; 7 bases map to TRBD2. Germline lookup yields CDR1 LNHDA and CDR2 SQIVND (reference sequence). This CDR3 comprises 13 residues. Trimming removed 9 bases from V and 4 bases from J; junction bases left unmatched: 6. CDR3 DNA sequence: TGTGCCAGCTCGGGGGGATATTACAATGAGCAGTTCTTC. This codes for CASSGGYYNEQFF.

This clonotype was picked up many times. This chain's CDR3 is CASSPGQGNYGYTF. The CDR3 region has the DNA TGTGCCAGCAGTCCCGGACAGGGGAACTATGGCTACACCTTC. J is TRBJ1-2 and V is TRBV6-6, with 9 bases identical to TRBD1. CDR3 length: 14 residues. Losses at the gene ends were 5 bases for V and 2 bases for J; bases not matched to a gene: 3. The germline CDR1 and CDR2 sequences are MNHNY and SVGAGI (reference sequence).

This clonotype has a handful of counts. The chain combines TRBV30 with TRBJ2-7; D gene unclear. Trimming left V 6 bases short and J 5 bases short, with 20 bases between. Per the germline V gene, CDR1 is GTSNPN and CDR2 is SVGIG (reference sequence). The CDR3 contains 14 residues. DNA of the CDR3: TGTGCCTGCCGGACCCCCGGGTACGTCCACGAGCAGTACTTC. Translated, it gives CACRTPGYVHEQYF.

This clonotype was counted ten times or more. This chain connects TRBV19 to TRBJ1-6, with 7 bases matching TRBD1. V was pared by 10 bases and J by 0 bases, with 3 bases of the junction left unmatched. Per germline, CDR1 LNHDA and CDR2 SQIVND (reference sequence). This CDR3 comprises 14 residues. The CDR3 region is CATNRGSYNSPLHF. The DNA for the CDR3 is TGTGCCACCAACAGGGGCTCCTATAATTCACCCCTCCACTTT.

This clonotype was seen at least ten times. The rearrangement joins TRBV5-1 to TRBJ2-5; maybe TRBD1 (5 bases). This CDR3 contains 16 residues. V was cut by 2 bases and J by 3 bases, with 17 bases left in between. Germline assignment: CDR1 SGHRS and CDR2 YFSETQ. The CDR3 spells CASSLTTASPEETQYF. CDR3 sequence (DNA): TGCGCCAGCAGCTTAACGACAGCGTCCCCCGAAGAGACCCAGTACTTC.

This clonotype was counted ten times or more. The J gene is TRBJ1-2, the V gene TRBV20-1, with 9 bases matching TRBD1. There are 13 residues in the CDR3. Germline trimming cut 4 bases from V and 5 bases from J; bases unmatched to any gene: 5. CDR1 is DFQATT and CDR2 is SNEGSKA in the germline V gene (reference sequence). Here the CDR3 reads CSANRDRVYGYTF. CDR3 coding DNA: TGCAGTGCTAACCGGGACAGGGTTTATGGCTACACCTTC.

This clonotype was observed at least ten times. V gene TRBV29-1 combines with J gene TRBJ1-1, with D possibly TRBD1 on 5 matching bases. CDR3 length equals 13 residues. Germline lookup yields CDR1 SQVTM and CDR2 ANQGSEA. V lost 4 bases and J lost 1, with 10 bases in between. CDR3 residues: CSVAWGRNTEAFF. The CDR3 DNA sequence: TGCAGCGTTGCGTGGGGCCGGAACACTGAAGCTTTCTTT.

This CDR3 is CSVPGETEAFF. The CDR3, as DNA: TGCAGCGTTCCAGGTGAAACTGAAGCTTTCTTT. The chain recombines TRBV29-1 with TRBJ1-1; D remains ambiguous. The germline gives CDR1 SQVTM, CDR2 ANQGSEA. V lost 5 bases to trimming and J lost 5 bases, with 9 bases between them. CDR3 length: 11 residues.

A single count supports this clonotype. This is likely a read error, given that the CDR3 carries no conserved phenylalanine or tryptophan at its end. This rearrangement joins TRBV11-2 to TRBJ2-1; D remains ambiguous. The CDR3 runs 13 residues. Per the germline V gene, CDR1 is SGHAT and CDR2 is FQNNGV. V lost 1 base, J lost 4 bases, and 5 bases lay in between. The DNA of the CDR3 is TGTGCCAGCAGCTTAGCGGGTTACAATGAGCAGTTCTTA. It translates to CASSLAGYNEQFL.